A single sample is the source of the 6 T cell receptor beta chains below, sequenced in a study of blood T cell repertoires in COVID-19. Some clones are missing from TCRdb's copy, which holds only in-frame ones; the method was immunoSEQ multiplex PCR. This repertoire shows some 200,000 clones, roughly four fifths found once; its top ten account for about 2.1%. Source material: peripheral blood. The receptors shown here come from a woman aged 55 to 70 with acute or convalescent COVID-19.

V usage is TRBV3-1 (or the pseudogene TRBV3-2) and J usage is TRBJ2-7; 11 bases agree with TRBD2. Germline loops: CDR1 LGHDT, CDR2 YNNKEL (reference sequence). V lost 0 bases and J lost 4; bases outside the gene matches: 5. The CDR3 runs to 16 residues. The CDR3 is CASSQDMSSGGYEQYF. DNA of the CDR3: TGTGCCAGCAGCCAAGATATGTCTAGCGGGGGGTACGAGCAGTACTTC.

The chain links TRBV10-3 to TRBJ1-5; maybe TRBD1 (5 bases). The V gene's germline CDR1 is ENHRY and CDR2 SYGVKD. The CDR3 has 14 residues. V was cut by 0 bases and J by 6 bases, with 9 bases left in between. For the CDR3, the DNA is TGTGCCATCAGTGAGTCACAGGTCGGTCAGCCCCAGCATTTT. Encoded protein: CAISESQVGQPQHF.

J is TRBJ1-4 and V is TRBV19, with D possibly being TRBD1 (6 bases). The CDR3 is 15 residues long. V lost 7 bases, J lost 3 bases, and 15 bases lay in between. Germline V gives CDR1 LNHDA, CDR2 SQIVND (reference sequence). In DNA, the CDR3 is TGTGCCAGTAAGAATCAGGGGCAAGCTAATGAAAAACTGTTTTTT. Its protein product is CASKNQGQANEKLFF.

Points on this clone: The junction differs from germline at one of its ends, possibly a read error. The V call is TRBV6-2 or TRBV6-3, the J call TRBJ1-2; D not resolved. Per germline, CDR1 MNHEY and CDR2 SVGEGT. The CDR3 totals 12 residues. For the CDR3, the DNA is TGTGCCAGCAGTGCTTCTAATTATGGCTACACCTTC. It translates to CASSASNYGYTF.

The chain combines TRBV5-1 with TRBJ2-3; D gene ambiguous. Between the trimmed V and J ends, which lost 0 bases and 2 bases, there was a span of 10 bases. The CDR3 spans 15 residues. Germline V gives CDR1 SGHRS, CDR2 YFSETQ. The CDR3 nucleotides are TGCGCCAGCAGCTTGGCCAGGCGAAACACAGATACGCAGTATTTT. Its translation: CASSLARRNTDTQYF.

This clone was seen once. The chain is built from TRBV5-4 and TRBJ1-1; possible D gene TRBD1, 5 bases. Trimming cost V 0 bases and J 6 bases, with 9 bases left between them. This CDR3 has 13 amino acids. Germline V gene lookup returns CDR1 SGHNT and CDR2 YYREEE (reference sequence). CDR3: CASSLAEGAEAFF. CDR3 nucleotide sequence: TGTGCCAGCAGCTTGGCCGAAGGGGCTGAAGCTTTCTTT. The variable domain in full, completed from reference TRBV5-4 and TRBJ1-1, reads ETGVTQSPTHLIKTRGQQVTLRCSSQSGHNTVSWYQQALGQGPQFIFQYYREEENGRGNFPPRFSGLQFPNYSSELNVNALELDDSALYLCASSLAEGAEAFFGQGTRLTVV.